This TCR beta chain derives from a study of blood T cell repertoires in COVID-19. Study background: Samples of COVID-19 (acute and convalescent) were obtained from the United States, Italy and Spain. PBMCs, B-cell-depleted T cells, or T cells were the source of the cDNA or gDNA that made up the material.

In the authors' methods: How many nucleated cells were present was estimated from reference gene primer amplification. Method: immunoSEQ multiplex PCR; TCRdb's copy keeps in-frame clones and lacks some. V and J calls and clone size are those listed in that table; D and trimming were worked out from the DNA. The sample records about 310,000 clones, around 86% being singletons. Sequenced: peripheral blood. This sequence originates from a man aged 45-65 years with active or convalescent COVID-19.

This CDR3 is CATSGGGGSGNTIYF. CDR3 coding DNA: TGTGCCACCAGCGGGGGGGGTGGCTCTGGAAACACCATATATTTT. The V gene is TRBV15, the J gene TRBJ1-3; TRBD1 might be the D (5 bases). V dropped 5 bases and J dropped 0 bases, with 11 bases sitting between them. Germline loops: CDR1 LNHNV, CDR2 YYDKDF (reference sequence). There are 15 residues in the CDR3.